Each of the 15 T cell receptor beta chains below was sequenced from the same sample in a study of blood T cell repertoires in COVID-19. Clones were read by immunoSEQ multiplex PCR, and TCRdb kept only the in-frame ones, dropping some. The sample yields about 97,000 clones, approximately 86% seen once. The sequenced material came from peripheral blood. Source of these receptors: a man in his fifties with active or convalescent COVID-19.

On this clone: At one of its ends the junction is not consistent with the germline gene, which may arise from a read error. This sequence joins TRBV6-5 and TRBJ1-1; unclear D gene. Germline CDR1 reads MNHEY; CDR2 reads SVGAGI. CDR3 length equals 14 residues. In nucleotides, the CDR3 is TGTGCCAGCAGTGACTCATCTGTGAACACTGAAGCTTTCTTT. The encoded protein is CASSDSSVNTEAFF.

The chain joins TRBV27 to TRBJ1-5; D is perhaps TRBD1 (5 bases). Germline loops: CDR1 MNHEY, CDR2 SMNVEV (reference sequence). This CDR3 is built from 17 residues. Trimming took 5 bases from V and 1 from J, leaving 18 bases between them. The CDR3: CASSEMGSRGSNQPQHF. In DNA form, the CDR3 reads TGTGCCAGCAGTGAAATGGGGTCGCGGGGGAGCAATCAGCCCCAGCATTTT.

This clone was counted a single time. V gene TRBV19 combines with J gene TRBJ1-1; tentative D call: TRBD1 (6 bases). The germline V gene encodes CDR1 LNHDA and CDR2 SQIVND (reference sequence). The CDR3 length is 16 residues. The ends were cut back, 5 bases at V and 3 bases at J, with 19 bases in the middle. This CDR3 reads CASSPLTRGRDTEAFF. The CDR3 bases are TGTGCCAGTAGTCCTCTCACCAGGGGTCGCGACACTGAAGCTTTCTTT.

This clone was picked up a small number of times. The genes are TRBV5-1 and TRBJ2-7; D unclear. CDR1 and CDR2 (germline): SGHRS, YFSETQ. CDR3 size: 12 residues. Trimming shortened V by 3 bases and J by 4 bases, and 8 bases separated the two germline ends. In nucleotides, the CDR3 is TGCGCCAGCAGCTCCTCGCGGTACGAGCAGTACTTC. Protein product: CASSSSRYEQYF.

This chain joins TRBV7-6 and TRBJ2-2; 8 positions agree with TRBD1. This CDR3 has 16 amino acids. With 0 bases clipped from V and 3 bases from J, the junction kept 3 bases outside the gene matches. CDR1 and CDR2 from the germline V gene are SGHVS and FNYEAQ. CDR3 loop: CASSLAQGVDTGELFF. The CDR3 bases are TGTGCCAGCAGCTTAGCACAGGGGGTCGACACCGGGGAGCTGTTTTTT. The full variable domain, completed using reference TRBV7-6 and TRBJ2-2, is GAGVSQSPRYKVTKRGQDVALRCDPISGHVSLYWYRQALGQGPEFLTYFNYEAQQDKSGLPNDRFSAERPEGSISTLTIQRTEQRDSAMYRCASSLAQGVDTGELFFGEGSRLTVL.

The CDR3 loop is CASSQVGGYTDTQYF. CDR3 in DNA: TGCGCCAGCAGCCAAGTCGGCGGGTACACAGATACGCAGTATTTT. The V gene is TRBV4-3, the J gene TRBJ2-3, with a tentative D call TRBD2 (5 bases). Germline V CDR1 and CDR2: LGHNA, YSLEER. Trimming took off 1 base at V and 2 bases at J, with 10 bases between the two ends. CDR3 length equals 15 residues.

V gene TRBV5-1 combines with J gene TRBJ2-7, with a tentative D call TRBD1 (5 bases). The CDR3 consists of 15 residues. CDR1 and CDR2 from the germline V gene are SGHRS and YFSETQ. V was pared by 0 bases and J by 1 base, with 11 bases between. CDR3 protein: CASSLEPGYSYEQYF. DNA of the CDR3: TGCGCCAGCAGCTTGGAGCCAGGGTATTCCTACGAGCAGTACTTC.

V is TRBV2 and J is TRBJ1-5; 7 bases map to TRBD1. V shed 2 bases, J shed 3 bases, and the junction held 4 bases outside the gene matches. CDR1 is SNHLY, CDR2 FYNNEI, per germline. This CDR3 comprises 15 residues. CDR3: CASSEQGDLNQPQHF. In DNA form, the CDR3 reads TGTGCCAGCAGTGAACAGGGGGACCTCAATCAGCCCCAGCATTTT.

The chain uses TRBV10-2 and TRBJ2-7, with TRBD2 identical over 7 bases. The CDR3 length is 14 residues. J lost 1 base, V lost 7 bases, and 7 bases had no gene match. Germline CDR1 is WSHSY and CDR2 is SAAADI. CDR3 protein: CASTPGEGSYEQYV. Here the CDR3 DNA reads TGCGCCAGCACCCCGGGGGAGGGGTCCTACGAGCAGTACGTC.

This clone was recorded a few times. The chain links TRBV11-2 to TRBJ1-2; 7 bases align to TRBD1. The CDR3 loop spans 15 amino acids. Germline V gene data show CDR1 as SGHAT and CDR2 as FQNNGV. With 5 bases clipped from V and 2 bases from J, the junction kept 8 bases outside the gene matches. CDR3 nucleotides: TGTGCCAGCAGCCCCCGACAGGGAAGGAACTATGGCTACACCTTC. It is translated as CASSPRQGRNYGYTF.

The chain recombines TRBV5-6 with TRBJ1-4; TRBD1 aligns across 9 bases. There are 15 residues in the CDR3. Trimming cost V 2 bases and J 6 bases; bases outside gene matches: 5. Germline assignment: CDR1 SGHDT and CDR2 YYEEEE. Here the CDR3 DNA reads TGTGCCAGCAGCTTTACGACAGGGGGAGATGAAAAACTGTTTTTT. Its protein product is CASSFTTGGDEKLFF.

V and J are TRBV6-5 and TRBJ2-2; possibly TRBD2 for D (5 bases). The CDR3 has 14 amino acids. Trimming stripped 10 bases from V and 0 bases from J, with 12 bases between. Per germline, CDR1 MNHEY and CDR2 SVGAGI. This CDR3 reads CATMDSTNTGELFF. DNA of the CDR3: TGTGCCACCATGGACTCCACGAACACCGGGGAGCTGTTTTTT.

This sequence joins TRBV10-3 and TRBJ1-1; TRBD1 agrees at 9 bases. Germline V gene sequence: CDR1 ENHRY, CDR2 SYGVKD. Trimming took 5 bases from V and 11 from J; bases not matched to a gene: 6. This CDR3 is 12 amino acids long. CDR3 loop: CAISRTGEKAFF. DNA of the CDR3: TGTGCCATCAGTAGGACAGGGGAGAAGGCTTTCTTT.

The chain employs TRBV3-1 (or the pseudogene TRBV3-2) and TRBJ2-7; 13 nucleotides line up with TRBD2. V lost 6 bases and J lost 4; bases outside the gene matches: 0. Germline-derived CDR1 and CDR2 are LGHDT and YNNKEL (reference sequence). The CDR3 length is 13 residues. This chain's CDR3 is CASRGLAGYEQYF. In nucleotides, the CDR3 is TGTGCCAGCAGGGGACTAGCGGGGTACGAGCAGTACTTC.

CDR3 sequence (DNA): TGTGCCACCACCGATGGGCCGTCGAACACCGGGGAGCTGTTTTTT. Translation gives CATTDGPSNTGELFF. The genes are TRBV24-1 and TRBJ2-2; D is undetermined. CDR3 length: 15 residues. The V end was cut by 8 bases, the J end by 0 bases, with 12 bases between. Germline V gene data show CDR1 as KGHDR and CDR2 as SFDVKD.